This T cell receptor (beta chain) is from a study of T cells in Graves' hyperthyroidism and ophthalmopathy. About the research overall: Peripheral blood draws took place at initial diagnosis, ahead of any treatment. Notes on the study in general: In blood, most of the thyroid clonotypes expanded above 0.001 were also present.

This clonotype was recorded many times. Its matching antigen is unknown. A patient was excluded if there was uncontrolled infection, other autoimmune disease, pregnancy or lactation. Diagnostic decisions used clinical symptoms, serum thyroxine and TRAb, thyroid ultrasound and orbital computed tomography. The CDR3 regions of TCR beta were amplified from RNA transcripts. Primed by the HTBI set, a first-round RT-PCR was run on the TCR CDR3. MiXCR, run by TCRdb on the multiplex PCR reads, gives a single entry per CDR3 protein. This table has more than 500,000 distinct CDR3 sequences, about 16% appearing once. Germline CDR1 GTSNPN, CDR2 SVGIG (reference sequence). Trimming removed 0 bases at V and 0 bases at J, with 13 bases between. CDR3 length equals 16 residues.

This receptor was obtained from a woman in her thirties with Graves' ophthalmopathy. The sequenced material came from blood. V gene TRBV30 combines with J gene TRBJ2-3; D is unresolved. The CDR3 spells CAWSVSVGSSTDTQYF. The DNA of the CDR3 is TGTGCCTGGAGTGTTTCTGTCGGAAGTAGCACAGATACGCAGTATTTT.